A selection of T cell receptor beta chains follows, all from one sample in a study of CD8 T cells in ankylosing spondylitis. TCRdb independently ran MiXCR on the 5' RACE reads; one entry per CDR3 protein. Of approximately 350,000 distinct CDR3 sequences detected, roughly 14% appear once; the ten largest clones hold about 1.1%. Sequencing was carried out using blood, either unsorted or a sorted T cell fraction (not recorded which). The receptors originated from a male donor with ankylosing spondylitis or in good health (not recorded which). Each CDR3 is given with its conserved first and last residue. D genes are given only for firm matches. Clone size is not always given. Where it is, it says once, few, many or a class for expanded clones.

d_call: -; v_call: TRBV27; clone_size: -; j_call: TRBJ1-1; cdr3_length: 15; cdr3_nt: TGTGCCAGCAGCCCGCCTCAGGGAGTAGGTACTGAAGCTTTCTTT; cdr3_aa: CASSPPQGVGTEAFF
d_call: TRBD2; v_call: TRBV20-1; clone_size: -; j_call: TRBJ2-1; cdr3_length: 15; cdr3_nt: TGCAGTGCTTCGACTAGCGGGGTCTCCTACAATGAGCAGTTCTTC; cdr3_aa: CSASTSGVSYNEQFF
d_call: TRBD1; v_call: TRBV12-3/TRBV12-4; clone_size: few; j_call: TRBJ1-1; cdr3_length: 14; cdr3_nt: TGTGCCAGCAGTCCTCAGGGGGCTAGCACTGAAGCTTTCTTT; cdr3_aa: CASSPQGASTEAFF
d_call: TRBD1; v_call: TRBV11-2; clone_size: -; j_call: TRBJ1-2; cdr3_length: 19; cdr3_nt: TGTGCCAGCAGCCCTTTCGCAAGGACAGGGGGCCAAGCTAACTATGGCTACACCTTC; cdr3_aa: CASSPFARTGGQANYGYTF
d_call: TRBD1; v_call: TRBV10-3; clone_size: few; j_call: TRBJ1-2; cdr3_length: 16; cdr3_nt: TGTGCCATCAGTGGTCGAGTGACAGGGGCTGGCGATGGCTACACCTTC; cdr3_aa: CAISGRVTGAGDGYTF
d_call: -; v_call: TRBV29-1; clone_size: -; j_call: TRBJ2-1; cdr3_length: 14; cdr3_nt: TGCAGCGTGGTGGGGCAGGACCATGGGAATGAGCAGTTCTTC; cdr3_aa: CSVVGQDHGNEQFF
d_call: TRBD2; v_call: TRBV5-1; clone_size: many; j_call: TRBJ2-2; cdr3_length: 19; cdr3_nt: TGCGCCAGCAGCCCGCCCGAGGGTAGCGGGAGCATCCTTACCGGGGAGCTGTTTTTT; cdr3_aa: CASSPPEGSGSILTGELFF
d_call: -; v_call: TRBV3-1; clone_size: -; j_call: TRBJ1-6; cdr3_length: 15; cdr3_nt: TGTGCCAGCAGCCAACAATGGGACGGGGATTCACCCCTCCACTTT; cdr3_aa: CASSQQWDGDSPLHF
d_call: -; v_call: TRBV5-1; clone_size: many; j_call: TRBJ2-7; cdr3_length: 14; cdr3_nt: TGCGCCAGCAGCTTGGCAGGGGTTACCTACGAGCAGTACTTC; cdr3_aa: CASSLAGVTYEQYF
d_call: -; v_call: TRBV5-1; clone_size: few; j_call: TRBJ1-1; cdr3_length: 14; cdr3_nt: TGCGCCAGCAGCTTGGAACCCATGAGCACTGAAGCTTTCTTT; cdr3_aa: CASSLEPMSTEAFF
d_call: -; v_call: TRBV12-3/TRBV12-4; clone_size: -; j_call: TRBJ2-7; cdr3_length: 14; cdr3_nt: TGTGCCAGCAGTCCGATGGGAGCCGACCCCGAGCAGTACTTC; cdr3_aa: CASSPMGADPEQYF
d_call: -; v_call: TRBV20-1; clone_size: many; j_call: TRBJ1-2; cdr3_length: 12; cdr3_nt: TGCAGTGCGACAGACACAACATATGGCTACACCTTC; cdr3_aa: CSATDTTYGYTF
d_call: -; v_call: TRBV7-9; clone_size: -; j_call: TRBJ2-5; cdr3_length: 13; cdr3_nt: TGTGCCAGCAGCTTTGGACAGTGGGAGACCCAGTACTTC; cdr3_aa: CASSFGQWETQYF
d_call: TRBD1; v_call: TRBV7-2; clone_size: few; j_call: TRBJ1-1; cdr3_length: 13; cdr3_nt: TGTGCCAGCAGGATGGGGACAGACCTTGAAGCTTTCTTT; cdr3_aa: CASRMGTDLEAFF